Sequencing of this T cell receptor beta chain was carried out in a study of cytomegalovirus exposure and HLA in healthy donors. PCR was performed using 60 Vbeta and 13 Jbeta primers. Here immunoSEQ multiplex PCR was the method, and the copy in TCRdb shows in-frame clones only, minus some. Of approximately 74,000 clones listed, around 80% are singletons. This clone has more than one count but fewer than ten. There were likely unrecorded immune exposures, though donors were nominally healthy when sampled. Sequencing input: PBMCs. The receptor was isolated from a middle-aged man in good health and CMV-seronegative.

The DNA of the CDR3 is TGTGCCAGCAGGGGCAATTCGAACACCGGGGAGCTGTTTTTT. This encodes CASRGNSNTGELFF. This chain uses TRBV6-4 with TRBJ2-2, with D unclear. The ends were cut back, 6 bases at V and 0 bases at J, with 8 bases in the middle. This CDR3 spans 14 amino acids. CDR1 is MRHNA, CDR2 SNTAGT, per germline.